These 30 T cell receptor beta chains share one sample of origin, sequenced in a study of CD8 T cells in Susac syndrome. RNA was extracted with the RNeasy kit, and a quantity of roughly 0.45 to 1 ug was reverse transcribed using random hexamers. MiXCR, applied by TCRdb to the immunoSEQ multiplex PCR reads, yields one record per CDR3 protein. In the table there are more than 95,000 distinct CDR3 sequences, 90% to 95% of which are singletons. The specimen sequenced was CD8+ T cells from PBMCs. Source of these receptors: a human donor with Susac syndrome.

The V gene is TRBV20-1, the J gene TRBJ2-1, with 10 nucleotides matching TRBD1. CDR3 size: 15 residues. Germline V gene sequence: CDR1 DFQATT, CDR2 SNEGSKA (reference sequence). The ends lost 5 bases at V and 7 bases at J; junction bases unmatched: 11. DNA for the CDR3: TGCAGTGCTTGGGAGACAGGGGGCGCCCGGAATGAGCAGTTCTTC. It codes for CSAWETGGARNEQFF.

The chain combines TRBV27 with TRBJ1-1, with D perhaps TRBD1 (5 bases). CDR1 and CDR2 from the germline V gene are MNHEY and SMNVEV (reference sequence). This CDR3 has 15 residues. Trimming took off 6 bases at V and 0 bases at J, with 14 bases between the two ends. CDR3 sequence (DNA): TGTGCCAGCAGCCGAAATAACAGGTTGAACACTGAAGCTTTCTTT. Translating gives CASSRNNRLNTEAFF.

This rearrangement joins TRBV2 to TRBJ1-1, with D tentatively TRBD1 (5 bases). Per the germline V gene, CDR1 is SNHLY and CDR2 is FYNNEI. With 7 bases removed from V and 1 base from J, the gap between germline ends came to 13 bases. This CDR3 has 14 residues. The CDR3 spells CASKEGLGNTEAFF. The CDR3 DNA follows: TGTGCCAGCAAGGAGGGGCTGGGGAACACTGAAGCTTTCTTT.

This clonotype was counted a single time. CDR3 sequence: CASSPGQENYGYTF. In nucleotides, the CDR3 is TGTGCCAGCAGTCCGGGACAGGAGAACTATGGCTACACCTTC. The chain carries TRBV27 and TRBJ1-2; 8 positions agree with TRBD1. Looked up from germline, CDR1 is MNHEY and CDR2 is SMNVEV (reference sequence). V shed 5 bases and J 2 bases; nucleotides not matched to a gene: 4. This CDR3 has 14 residues.

This clonotype was detected only once. The chain recombines TRBV27 with TRBJ2-7, with D possibly matching TRBD1 (6 bases). Germline assignment: CDR1 MNHEY and CDR2 SMNVEV (reference sequence). V lost 0 bases, J lost 2 bases, and 11 bases lay in between. The CDR3 length is 15 residues. This chain's CDR3 is CASSLSRDIAYEQYF. CDR3 nucleotides: TGTGCCAGCAGTTTATCGAGGGACATCGCCTACGAGCAGTACTTC.

The chain employs TRBV6-6 and TRBJ2-6; possibly TRBD1 for D (6 bases). CDR1 is MNHNY, CDR2 SVGAGI, per germline (reference sequence). The CDR3 length is 16 residues. Trimming cost V 8 bases and J 0 bases, with 14 bases left between them. CDR3 sequence (DNA): TGTGCCAGCTCAGCCACAGGGTTCTCTGGGGCCAACGTCCTGACTTTC. It yields the protein CASSATGFSGANVLTF.

The V gene is TRBV20-1, the J gene TRBJ1-1; D unclear. Germline CDR1 and CDR2: DFQATT and SNEGSKA (reference sequence). V was cut by 6 bases and J by 0 bases, with 11 bases left in between. The CDR3 contains 13 residues. CDR3 nucleotides: TGCAGTGCACCATCGGCCCTGAACACTGAAGCTTTCTTT. This translates into CSAPSALNTEAFF.

The rearrangement joins TRBV12-3 or TRBV12-4 to TRBJ2-5, with D perhaps matching TRBD1 (5 bases). This CDR3 has 15 residues. Between the trimmed V and J ends, which lost 1 base and 3 bases, there was a span of 12 bases. The chain's CDR3 is CASSLEGLQEETQYF. As DNA, the CDR3 is TGTGCCAGCAGTTTAGAGGGTTTACAGGAAGAGACCCAGTACTTC.

V usage is TRBV12-5 and J usage is TRBJ2-1; TRBD1 matches 9 bases. The CDR3 totals 15 residues. V was clipped by 7 bases and J by 6 bases; unmatched bases: 10. Germline CDR1 is LGHNT and CDR2 is FRNRAP. CDR3 protein: CASAFPGQGINEQFF. DNA of the CDR3: TGTGCTAGTGCCTTCCCGGGACAGGGTATCAATGAGCAGTTCTTC.

The table lists this clonotype with a count of one. The V call is TRBV20-1, the J call TRBJ1-2; possible D gene TRBD1, 5 bases. Germline loops: CDR1 DFQATT, CDR2 SNEGSKA (reference sequence). The CDR3 extends over 12 amino acids. CDR3 loop: CSPPRGDYGYTF. In DNA form, the CDR3 reads TGCAGCCCGCCGCGGGGGGACTATGGCTACACCTTC.

This sequence joins TRBV6-6 and TRBJ2-7; a weak D match, TRBD2 (6 bases). The CDR3 sequence is 11 residues long. The germline CDR1 and CDR2 sequences are MNHNY and SVGAGI (reference sequence). V lost 9 bases to trimming and J lost 3 bases, with 9 bases between them. CDR3 residues: CASSGSYEQYF. For the CDR3, the DNA is TGTGCCAGTTCCGGGAGCTACGAGCAGTACTTC.

The chain is built from TRBV28 and TRBJ1-5; D perhaps matches TRBD1 (6 bases). There are 15 residues in the CDR3. V was pared by 2 bases and J by 4 bases, with 12 bases between. Germline assignment: CDR1 MDHEN and CDR2 SYDVKM. The CDR3 region is CASSLRDTPNQPQHF. The CDR3 DNA reads as TGTGCCAGCAGTTTACGGGACACTCCAAATCAGCCCCAGCATTTT.

The chain joins TRBV30 to TRBJ2-7; D perhaps matches TRBD2 (5 bases). This CDR3 has 13 residues. V lost 5 bases to trimming and J lost 0 bases, with 11 bases between them. Germline CDR1 is GTSNPN and CDR2 is SVGIG (reference sequence). Here the CDR3 DNA reads TGTGCCTGGGCGGACGGGAACTCCTACGAGCAGTACTTC. Residues: CAWADGNSYEQYF.

The CDR3 sequence: CASSLHRGGGYTF. Here the CDR3 DNA reads TGTGCCAGCAGCCTACACAGGGGTGGAGGCTACACCTTC. The chain combines TRBV7-2 with TRBJ1-2; 7 nucleotides align to TRBD1. The CDR3 covers 13 residues. Germline V gene lookup returns CDR1 SGHTA and CDR2 FQGNSA. The V segment lost 5 bases and the J segment 8 bases; nucleotides outside the gene matches: 8.

The chain couples TRBV6-2 or TRBV6-3 to TRBJ2-2; the match to TRBD2 covers 8 bases. Looked up from germline, CDR1 is MNHEY and CDR2 is SVGEGT. The CDR3 has 15 amino acids. The ends lost 2 bases at V and 4 bases at J; junction bases unmatched: 3. Here the CDR3 DNA reads TGTGCCAGCAGTTACATGCGGGAGGTCACCGGGGAGCTGTTTTTT. Translating gives CASSYMREVTGELFF.

This sequence joins TRBV29-1 and TRBJ1-2; 8 bases match TRBD1. The CDR3 spans 12 residues. Germline V CDR1 and CDR2: SQVTM, ANQGSEA. After removal of 7 bases from V and 10 bases from J, the junction contained 11 bases not matched to a gene. This chain's CDR3 is CSGGTGETFYTF. In DNA, the CDR3 is TGCAGCGGGGGGACAGGCGAAACTTTCTACACCTTC. The full variable domain, with the rest looked up from reference TRBV29-1 and TRBJ1-2, is SAVISQKPSRDICQRGTSLTIQCQVDSQVTMMFWYRQQPGQSLTLIATANQGSEATYESGFVIDKFPISRPNLTFSTLTVSNMSPEDSSIYLCSGGTGETFYTFGSGTRLTVV.

The chain uses TRBV12-3 or TRBV12-4 and TRBJ2-5; TRBD2 matches at 8 bases. The CDR3 length is 13 residues. After removal of 7 bases from V and 5 bases from J, the junction contained 6 bases not matched to a gene. CDR3 nucleotides: TGTGCCAGCATGACTAGCGAGAGGGAGACCCAGTACTTC. It codes for CASMTSERETQYF.

The V call is TRBV4-1, the J call TRBJ2-2; tentatively, D is TRBD1 or TRBD2 (6 bases each). CDR1 is MGHRA and CDR2 is YSYEKL in the germline V gene. This CDR3 is built from 14 residues. V lost 1 base to trimming and J lost 6 bases, with 9 bases between them. The CDR3 region is CASSQGGAAGELFF. The CDR3 nucleotides are TGCGCCAGCAGCCAAGGGGGGGCGGCCGGGGAGCTGTTTTTT.

The chain links TRBV4-1 to TRBJ2-1, with TRBD2 matching over 9 bases. Germline V CDR1 and CDR2: MGHRA, YSYEKL. This CDR3 comprises 15 residues. V dropped 1 base and J dropped 6; count of bases not matched to a gene: 4. Written as DNA, the CDR3 is TGCGCCAGCAGCCAAGTGCGGGAGGGCCTCAATGAGCAGTTCTTC. It is translated as CASSQVREGLNEQFF.

The rearrangement joins TRBV7-6 to TRBJ2-6, with TRBD2 as a possible D gene (7 bases). This CDR3 has 20 amino acids. The V and J ends lost 2 bases and 0 bases respectively, with 20 bases between them. CDR1 and CDR2 from the germline V gene are SGHVS and FNYEAQ. CDR3 region: CASSLSGAGDYSSGANVLTF. The CDR3 DNA reads TGTGCCAGCAGCTTATCGGGGGCGGGGGATTACAGCTCTGGGGCCAACGTCCTGACTTTC.

CDR3 region: CASSLALIGLGSTDTQYF. The CDR3 nucleotides read TGTGCCAGCAGCTTAGCCCTTATTGGACTAGGCTCCACAGATACGCAGTATTTT. This chain links TRBV11-2 with TRBJ2-3; the match to TRBD2 covers 7 bases. The CDR3 has 18 residues. V shed 1 base and J 2 bases; nucleotides not matched to a gene: 12. CDR1 and CDR2 from the germline V gene are SGHAT and FQNNGV.

This chain connects TRBV20-1 to TRBJ2-3; 10 nucleotides line up with TRBD2. The CDR3 is 16 residues long. Trimming cost V 3 bases and J 6 bases; bases outside gene matches: 12. Germline V lookup: CDR1 DFQATT, CDR2 SNEGSKA (reference sequence). The CDR3 sequence: CSARPLERGGPDTQYF. In DNA, the CDR3 is TGCAGTGCTAGGCCCCTGGAGCGGGGGGGCCCCGATACGCAGTATTTT.

This rearrangement joins TRBV25-1 to TRBJ2-1; D is unresolved. V was trimmed by 8 bases and J by 7 bases, leaving 9 bases between them. From germline, CDR1 is MGHDK and CDR2 SYGVNS. This CDR3 region has 11 residues. The CDR3 region is CASFGVNEQFF. CDR3 nucleotides: TGTGCCAGCTTTGGGGTAAATGAGCAGTTCTTC. The full variable domain, completed using reference TRBV25-1 and TRBJ2-1, is EADIYQTPRYLVIGTGKKITLECSQTMGHDKMYWYQQDPGMELHLIHYSYGVNSTEKGDLSSESTVSRIRTEHFPLTLESARPSHTSQYLCASFGVNEQFFGPGTRLTVL.

The chain links TRBV7-9 to TRBJ1-1, with 7 bases aligning to TRBD1. Per the germline V gene, CDR1 is SEHNR and CDR2 is FQNEAQ (reference sequence). The junction had 5 bases not matched to a gene; V was cut back by 4 bases and J by 0 bases. The CDR3 runs to 15 residues. As DNA, the CDR3 is TGTGCCAGCAGCTCCGGGACAGCCATGAACACTGAAGCTTTCTTT. This sequence encodes CASSSGTAMNTEAFF.

The J gene is TRBJ2-7, the V gene TRBV4-1; possibly TRBD1 for D (6 bases). V was pared by 0 bases and J by 3 bases, with 15 bases between. Germline-derived CDR1 and CDR2 are MGHRA and YSYEKL. CDR3 length equals 16 residues. The CDR3 reads CASSQDEEQGGYEQYF. CDR3 in DNA: TGCGCCAGCAGCCAAGATGAAGAACAAGGGGGCTACGAGCAGTACTTC.

In this sample, this clonotype turned up once. The chain is built from TRBV5-1 and TRBJ2-7; 7 nucleotides match TRBD1. With 4 bases clipped from V and 3 bases from J, the junction kept 10 bases outside the gene matches. The CDR3 has 15 amino acids. Germline CDR1 reads SGHRS; CDR2 reads YFSETQ. The CDR3, as DNA: TGCGCCAGCAGCCTGCGCCCCGGGACAGACTACGAGCAGTACTTC. As protein: CASSLRPGTDYEQYF.

The V call is TRBV5-4, the J call TRBJ1-1; D gene ambiguous. The CDR3 has 12 residues. CDR1 and CDR2 from the germline V gene are SGHNT and YYREEE (reference sequence). V was pared by 1 base and J by 2 bases, with 3 bases between. In nucleotides, the CDR3 is TGTGCCAGCAGCTTGCCCAACACTGAAGCTTTCTTT. Protein: CASSLPNTEAFF.

This rearrangement joins TRBV12-3 or TRBV12-4 to TRBJ2-1, with 13 bases matching TRBD2. Unmatched junction bases numbered 17, after V lost 3 bases and J lost 6 bases. The CDR3 spans 20 residues. CDR3 region: CASSFLLGTSGIPGLNEQFF. The CDR3 coding sequence is TGTGCCAGCAGTTTTCTGTTAGGGACTAGCGGGATCCCAGGACTCAATGAGCAGTTCTTC.

The CDR3 nucleotides are TGTGCCAGTAGCAACATGTTAGATGACATGAACACTGAAGCTTTCTTT. Protein sequence: CASSNMLDDMNTEAFF. This chain connects TRBV19 to TRBJ1-1; D is uncertain. This CDR3 comprises 16 residues. CDR1 and CDR2 from the germline V gene are LNHDA and SQIVND (reference sequence). V lost 6 bases and J 0 bases, leaving 17 bases between the germline ends.

The rearrangement links TRBV29-1 to TRBJ1-2; 8 bases are a match to TRBD1. The CDR3 loop spans 14 amino acids. The V gene end was trimmed by 6 bases and the J gene end by 6 bases; junction bases not matched to a gene: 12. CDR1 SQVTM and CDR2 ANQGSEA come from the germline V gene. The CDR3 DNA follows: TGCAGCGTGGCGGGACAGGTCGCGATGGATGGCTACACCTTC. This encodes CSVAGQVAMDGYTF.